One sample yielded the 4 T cell receptor beta chains listed below, sequenced in a study of blood T cell repertoires in COVID-19. Using immunoSEQ multiplex PCR, the repertoire was profiled, and TCRdb retains in-frame clones only, with some absent. This table has fewer than 300,000 clones, around 86% appearing once. Source material: PBMCs or T cells enriched from blood (not recorded which). All receptors derive from a man younger than 35 who had recovered from COVID-19.

The gene calls are TRBV9 and TRBJ1-2, with a tentative D call TRBD1 (5 bases). V was shortened by 3 bases and J by 8 bases, with 23 bases between the two germline ends. The length of the CDR3 is 16 residues. From germline, CDR1 is SGDLS and CDR2 YYNGEE. The CDR3 loop reads CASSAWGLRQDEGYTF. As DNA, the CDR3 is TGTGCCAGCAGCGCCTGGGGACTTCGTCAAGATGAAGGCTACACCTTC.

The chain employs TRBV6-5 and TRBJ2-1; perhaps TRBD1 as D (6 bases). There are 16 residues in the CDR3. CDR1 and CDR2 from the germline V gene are MNHEY and SVGAGI. V lost 0 bases to trimming and J lost 5 bases, with 14 bases between them. CDR3 nucleotide sequence: TGTGCCAGCAGTTACTCCCCCCAGGGGTCCCACAATGAGCAGTTCTTC. Translating gives CASSYSPQGSHNEQFF.

This clone was counted once. The J gene is TRBJ1-1, the V gene TRBV15, with 10 bases identical to TRBD1. Germline V CDR1 and CDR2: LNHNV, YYDKDF (reference sequence). This CDR3 comprises 14 residues. V was pared by 3 bases and J by 3 bases, with 1 base of the junction left unmatched. The DNA of the CDR3 is TGTGCCACCAGCAGCGGACAGGGGGACACTGAAGCTTTCTTT. Protein: CATSSGQGDTEAFF. Full variable domain (outside the CDR3, taken from reference TRBV15 and TRBJ1-1): DAMVIQNPRYQVTQFGKPVTLSCSQTLNHNVMYWYQQKSSQAPKLLFHYYDKDFNNEADTPDNFQSRRPNTSFCFLDIRSPGLGDTAMYLCATSSGQGDTEAFFGQGTRLTVV.

The chain links TRBV27 to TRBJ1-5; the D gene is possibly TRBD1 (6 bases). Germline lookup yields CDR1 MNHEY and CDR2 SMNVEV (reference sequence). Trimming left V 5 bases short and J 6 bases short, with 14 bases between. The CDR3 is 14 amino acids. The CDR3 spells CASSPTQGTQPQHF. The CDR3 bases are TGTGCCAGCAGTCCGACACAGGGAACTCAGCCCCAGCATTTT.